This is a list of T cell receptor beta chains from one sample in a study of T-cell reconstitution after alpha-beta-depleted transplantation in children. A single record per CDR3 protein comes from TCRdb applying MiXCR to the PCR reads. The sample consists of approximately 300,000 distinct CDR3 sequences, roughly a tenth of them appearing once. This material consisted of PBMCs, taken before TCRalphabeta/CD19-depleted stem cell transplant. The receptors stem from a boy under three years old with acute myeloid leukemia, due to receive a stem cell transplant. The CDR3 runs from the conserved cysteine through the conserved F or W. The D gene is left open where the match is weak. Clone size is given for some rows only: seen once, a few or many times, or a class if the clone is expanded.

len | abundance | d_gene | j_gene | v_gene | CDR3nt | CDR3aa
16 | NA | NA | TRBJ2-5 | TRBV14 | TGTGCCAGCAGCCAAGAAGGGGGAGGGTACCAAGAGACCCAGCACTTC | CASSQEGGGYQETQHF
14 | many | NA | TRBJ2-7 | TRBV5-1 | TGCGCCAGCAGCTTGTCCCCTAACTTTTACGAGCAGTACTTC | CASSLSPNFYEQYF
16 | many | NA | TRBJ1-2 | TRBV27 | TGTGCCAGCAGTCCCGCCGGGACCTTCAAAGGGTATGGCTACACCTTC | CASSPAGTFKGYGYTF
14 | many | NA | TRBJ2-2 | TRBV3-1 | TGTGCCAGCAGCCAAGTGAGGAACACCGGGGAGCTGTTTTTT | CASSQVRNTGELFF
13 | NA | TRBD2 | TRBJ2-1 | TRBV20-1 | TGCAGTGCTAGCGGGGGGACCTACAATGAGCAGTTCTTC | CSASGGTYNEQFF
13 | many | TRBD2 | TRBJ2-2 | TRBV7-3 | TGTGCCAGCAGCCCCGGACTAGCCGGGGAGCTGTTTTTT | CASSPGLAGELFF
17 | NA | NA | TRBJ2-6 | TRBV12-3/TRBV12-4 | TGTGCCAGCAGTTATTTACAGGGAACCATCTGGGCCAACGTCCTGACTTTC | CASSYLQGTIWANVLTF
11 | many | NA | TRBJ1-1 | TRBV24-1 | TGTGCCACCAGCCAGGGTCCTGAAGCTTTCTTT | CATSQGPEAFF
14 | few | NA | TRBJ2-2 | TRBV14 | TGTGCCAGCCGACCCGGGACTCATATCGGGGAGCTGTTTTTT | CASRPGTHIGELFF
16 | NA | NA | TRBJ2-3 | TRBV18 | TGTGCCAGCTACGCGGGACCCCCCACTAGCACAGATACGCAGTATTTT | CASYAGPPTSTDTQYF
17 | many | TRBD1 | TRBJ2-1 | TRBV12-3/TRBV12-4 | TGTGCCAGCAGTTTAGCCCCCCGACAGGGGGCACACAATGAGCAGTTCTTC | CASSLAPRQGAHNEQFF
16 | NA | TRBD1 | TRBJ2-2 | TRBV5-1 | TGCTCCATCAGCTTGGCCTGGGGCAGGGGGACCGGGGAGCTGTTTTTT | CSISLAWGRGTGELFF
13 | many | NA | TRBJ2-7 | TRBV6-5 | TGTGCCAGCGTTCAGATTAACGCCTACGAGCAGTACTTC | CASVQINAYEQYF
15 | many | NA | TRBJ2-2 | TRBV10-2 | TGCGCCAGCAGTGAGTCGGCGGGGCGGACCGGGGAGCTGTTTTTT | CASSESAGRTGELFF
15 | NA | NA | TRBJ1-6 | TRBV3-1 | TGTGCCAGCAGCCAAGGAGCCGGGATCGGTTCACCCCTCCACTTT | CASSQGAGIGSPLHF
15 | many | NA | TRBJ2-1 | TRBV7-2 | TGTGCCAGCAGCTCGGACACAAACTCCTACAATGAGCAGTTCTTC | CASSSDTNSYNEQFF
15 | few | NA | TRBJ2-7 | TRBV20-1 | TGCAGTGCTAGAGATCCAGTTAGGGGGGGCTACGAGCAGTACTTC | CSARDPVRGGYEQYF
15 | NA | TRBD2 | TRBJ2-1 | TRBV6-7 | TGTGCTCCCTCCGTCGGTAGCGGGAGCCGCAATGAGCAGTTCTTC | CAPSVGSGSRNEQFF
14 | many | NA | TRBJ2-5 | TRBV27 | TGTGCCAGCAGCCCGTGGGGGCCTGGGGAGACCCAGTACTTC | CASSPWGPGETQYF
17 | many | NA | TRBJ2-3 | TRBV20-1 | TGCAGTGCTAGAGCCGTTACAGGACATGGAGGGGCAGATACGCAGTATTTT | CSARAVTGHGGADTQYF
18 | NA | TRBD2 | TRBJ2-2 | TRBV24-1 | TGTGCCACCAGTGATCCCTACCCGACTAGCGGGAACACCGGGGAGCTGTTTTTT | CATSDPYPTSGNTGELFF
11 | NA | NA | TRBJ2-7 | TRBV5-1 | TGCGCCAGCAGCTTTTCGGACGAGCAGTACTTC | CASSFSDEQYF
17 | NA | TRBD2 | TRBJ2-1 | TRBV6-5 | TGTGCCAGCAGTTACTACCCGGGACTAGCGGGAGGAGGTGAGCAGTTCTTC | CASSYYPGLAGGGEQFF
14 | many | TRBD2 | TRBJ2-7 | TRBV6-2/TRBV6-3 | TGTGCCAGCAGTCGGGGACTAGCGAGTTACGAGCAGTACTTC | CASSRGLASYEQYF
14 | NA | NA | TRBJ1-2 | TRBV7-9 | TGTGCCAGCAGCTTCCCCCAGGGGAACTATGGCTACACCTTC | CASSFPQGNYGYTF